Below, 3 T cell receptor beta chains from the same sample are listed, as sequenced in a study of blood T cells in healthy people across ages. Alongside a J-beta primer mix, a sample-barcoded 5' primer served in a second PCR lasting about 7 to 11 cycles. MiXCR, run by TCRdb on the 5' RACE reads, gives a single entry per CDR3 protein. The sample lists roughly 680,000 distinct CDR3 sequences, over 20% seen once, with 3% to 4.5% in the top ten. Material for sequencing was blood. All receptors come from a man aged 65-85 years in good health.

This clonotype was observed a handful of times. This sequence joins TRBV12-5 and TRBJ2-5; D is unresolved. The V end was cut by 0 bases, the J end by 5 bases, with 4 bases between. The CDR3 is made up of 12 amino acids. Per the germline V gene, CDR1 is LGHNT and CDR2 is FRNRAP. CDR3 coding DNA: TGTGCTAGTGGTTTGGTACCGGAGACCCAGTACTTC. This sequence encodes CASGLVPETQYF.

This clonotype appeared a few times. This chain uses TRBV28 with TRBJ2-3, with TRBD2 matching over 7 bases. The germline gives CDR1 MDHEN, CDR2 SYDVKM. The CDR3 runs to 14 residues. V was clipped by 3 bases and J by 5 bases; unmatched bases: 5. Here the CDR3 reads CASSLGGFRDTQYF. The DNA for the CDR3 is TGTGCCAGCAGTTTGGGGGGGTTCAGAGATACGCAGTATTTT.

The genes are TRBV20-1 and TRBJ1-4; the match to TRBD1 covers 7 bases. Germline V gene data show CDR1 as DFQATT and CDR2 as SNEGSKA (reference sequence). The junction had 5 bases not matched to a gene; V was cut back by 6 bases and J by 7 bases. The CDR3 loop spans 12 amino acids. CDR3 nucleotide sequence: TGCAGTGCCGCCAGGGGGACTGAAAAACTGTTTTTT. Translated: CSAARGTEKLFF.